The subject of this entry is one TCR beta chain. The data originate from a study of cytomegalovirus exposure and HLA in healthy donors. Researchers ran the PCR with 60 Vbeta and 13 Jbeta primers. Method: immunoSEQ multiplex PCR; TCRdb's copy keeps in-frame clones and lacks some. The data show around 200,000 clones, around 86% seen once. The sequencing sample was made of PBMCs. The clonotype was recovered from a woman aged 35 to 49 in good health and CMV-seronegative.

CDR3 DNA sequence: TGTGCCAGCAGTGGGGAGTTCACTGAAGCTTTCTTT. Its translation is CASSGEFTEAFF. This sequence joins TRBV2 and TRBJ1-1; no definite D call. CDR3 length equals 12 residues. In germline, CDR1 is SNHLY, CDR2 FYNNEI. V lost 4 bases and J 4 bases, leaving 7 bases between the germline ends.